A selection of T cell receptor beta chains follows, all from one sample in a study of blood T cell repertoires in COVID-19. Clones were read by immunoSEQ multiplex PCR, and TCRdb kept only the in-frame ones, dropping some. Of 200,000 to 250,000 clones detected, roughly nine tenths appear once; the ten largest clones hold 1.7%. Material for sequencing was peripheral blood. Receptors were obtained from a man between 65 and 80 years old with acute or convalescent COVID-19. CDR3s include the opening cysteine and the closing phenylalanine or tryptophan. Each record gives: CDR3 protein, CDR3 DNA, D gene, clone size, V gene, J gene. A D gene is named only where the DNA matches it firmly. Size tells how often a clone was seen (once, few, many) or the class of an expanded clone, and some rows leave it out.

cdr3_aa: CASSFLAVVISGANVLTF
cdr3_nt: TGTGCCAGCAGCTTTTTGGCAGTTGTGATCTCTGGGGCCAACGTCCTGACTTTC
d_call: .
clone_size: .
v_call: TRBV5-8
j_call: TRBJ2-6

cdr3_aa: CSVQVAGGTQYF
cdr3_nt: TGCAGCGTCCAGGTAGCGGGAGGGACGCAGTATTTT
d_call: TRBD2
clone_size: few
v_call: TRBV29-1
j_call: TRBJ2-3

cdr3_aa: CASSRGQYTEAFF
cdr3_nt: TGTGCCAGCAGCCGCGGACAGTACACTGAAGCTTTCTTT
d_call: .
clone_size: .
v_call: TRBV12-3/TRBV12-4
j_call: TRBJ1-1

cdr3_aa: CASSDTGGAGEQYF
cdr3_nt: TGCGCCAGCAGCGATACAGGGGGCGCCGGCGAGCAGTACTTC
d_call: TRBD1
clone_size: few
v_call: TRBV5-1
j_call: TRBJ2-7

cdr3_aa: CASSRRTAQETQYF
cdr3_nt: TGTGCCAGCAGCCGCCGGACAGCACAAGAGACCCAGTACTTC
d_call: .
clone_size: .
v_call: TRBV7-6
j_call: TRBJ2-5

cdr3_aa: CASSVGPGQGGYNSPLHF
cdr3_nt: TGTGCCAGCAGCGTAGGGCCCGGACAGGGGGGTTATAATTCACCCCTCCACTTT
d_call: TRBD1
clone_size: .
v_call: TRBV9
j_call: TRBJ1-6

cdr3_aa: CASSPVGGGSNQPQHF
cdr3_nt: TGCGCCAGCAGCCCGGTCGGGGGAGGTAGCAATCAGCCCCAGCATTTT
d_call: .
clone_size: .
v_call: TRBV4-1
j_call: TRBJ1-5

cdr3_aa: CAISETGGVEAFF
cdr3_nt: TGTGCCATCAGTGAGACAGGGGGAGTGGAAGCTTTCTTT
d_call: TRBD1
clone_size: .
v_call: TRBV10-3
j_call: TRBJ1-1

cdr3_aa: CASSDETRGRYNEQFF
cdr3_nt: TGTGCCAGCAGTGATGAGACTAGGGGGCGGTACAATGAGCAGTTCTTC
d_call: .
clone_size: once
v_call: TRBV6-1
j_call: TRBJ2-1

cdr3_aa: CAISEGGGPGAFF
cdr3_nt: TGTGCCATCAGTGAGGGGGGAGGACCCGGAGCTTTCTTT
d_call: .
clone_size: .
v_call: TRBV10-3
j_call: TRBJ1-1